Shown below are 32 T cell receptor beta chains from a single sample sequenced in a study of cytomegalovirus exposure and HLA in healthy donors. The PCR was carried out with 60 Vbeta primers and 13 Jbeta primers. Assay used: immunoSEQ multiplex PCR; TCRdb lists only in-frame clones, some missing. Among some 130,000 clones, about 73% were seen once, and the ten largest hold approximately 2%. The sample taken for sequencing was PBMCs. The receptors originated from an older woman in good health and CMV-seropositive.

The CDR3 region has the DNA TGTGCCAGCAGCTTTACAGGGGTGAGGAGCACTGAAGCTTTCTTT. It translates to CASSFTGVRSTEAFF. The chain recombines TRBV7-9 with TRBJ1-1, with TRBD1 matching over 7 bases. V shed 3 bases, J shed 4 bases, and the junction held 8 bases outside the gene matches. The CDR3 totals 15 residues. Germline V gene lookup returns CDR1 SEHNR and CDR2 FQNEAQ (reference sequence).

This clone turned up a few times. The rearrangement uses TRBV5-1 and TRBJ2-7, with 9 nucleotides matching TRBD1. Germline lookup yields CDR1 SGHRS and CDR2 YFSETQ. Trimming cost V 1 base and J 3 bases; bases outside gene matches: 2. The CDR3 sequence is 14 residues long. In DNA, the CDR3 is TGCGCCAGCAGCTTGACAGGGGGCGACTACGAGCAGTACTTC. This encodes CASSLTGGDYEQYF.

The chain links TRBV27 to TRBJ2-7, with TRBD1 as a possible D gene (5 bases). The CDR3 contains 14 residues. The germline V gene encodes CDR1 MNHEY and CDR2 SMNVEV (reference sequence). The V and J ends lost 5 bases and 2 bases respectively, with 13 bases between them. The CDR3 loop reads CASSPGLGPYEQYF. CDR3 in DNA: TGTGCCAGCAGTCCAGGGCTTGGCCCCTACGAGCAGTACTTC.

The chain joins TRBV9 to TRBJ1-1, with a weak D call TRBD1 (5 bases). This CDR3 is 14 amino acids long. The V gene lost 4 bases and the J gene lost 1 base, with 11 bases spanning the gap. Looked up from germline, CDR1 is SGDLS and CDR2 is YYNGEE. The CDR3 nucleotides read TGTGCCAGCAGCTCGACAGATCAGAACACTGAAGCTTTCTTT. It yields the protein CASSSTDQNTEAFF.

In its sample, this clone was seen once. The chain has TRBV19 and TRBJ2-1; 10 bases line up with TRBD2. Looked up from germline, CDR1 is LNHDA and CDR2 is SQIVND (reference sequence). Germline trimming cut 6 bases from V and 4 bases from J; bases unmatched to any gene: 9. The CDR3 loop spans 16 amino acids. The CDR3 sequence is CASSSTSGARYNEQFF. The CDR3 nucleotides are TGTGCCAGTAGCTCAACTAGCGGGGCTAGATACAATGAGCAGTTCTTC.

The chain links TRBV5-6 to TRBJ2-3; 10 nucleotides agree with TRBD2. V lost 0 bases and J lost 6; bases outside the gene matches: 7. CDR3 size: 16 residues. CDR1 SGHDT and CDR2 YYEEEE come from the germline V gene. The CDR3, as DNA: TGTGCCAGCAGCTTGGGACCTAGCGGGAGTCAGGATACGCAGTATTTT. Amino acids: CASSLGPSGSQDTQYF. Full variable domain (outside the CDR3, taken from reference TRBV5-6 and TRBJ2-3): DAGVTQSPTHLIKTRGQQVTLRCSPKSGHDTVSWYQQALGQGPQFIFQYYEEEERQRGNFPDRFSGHQFPNYSSELNVNALLLGDSALYLCASSLGPSGSQDTQYFGPGTRLTVL.

This chain links TRBV15 with TRBJ2-2; 14 bases are a match to TRBD2. The CDR3 covers 19 residues. CDR1 and CDR2 from the germline V gene are LNHNV and YYDKDF (reference sequence). Germline trimming cut 2 bases from V and 1 base from J; bases unmatched to any gene: 6. The CDR3 nucleotides are TGTGCCACCAGCAGACCAGGACTAGCGGGAGGCGGGAACACCGGGGAGCTGTTTTTT. It yields the protein CATSRPGLAGGGNTGELFF.

CDR3 residues: CASSPSTGYSNQPQHF. The CDR3 DNA reads as TGTGCCAGCAGCCCCTCGACAGGGTATAGCAATCAGCCCCAGCATTTT. The rearrangement joins TRBV28 to TRBJ1-5; 7 nucleotides match TRBD1. Looked up from germline, CDR1 is MDHEN and CDR2 is SYDVKM. The CDR3 runs 16 residues. V lost 6 bases to trimming and J lost 0 bases; unmatched junction nucleotides: 8.

This clone came up a few times. The J gene is TRBJ2-6, the V gene TRBV7-9, with D tentatively TRBD1 (6 bases). V lost 1 base and J lost 0, with 7 bases in between. The CDR3 spans 16 residues. The germline CDR1 and CDR2 sequences are SEHNR and FQNEAQ (reference sequence). CDR3 sequence (DNA): TGTGCCAGCAGCTTAGTAGGGGGCTCTGGGGCCAACGTCCTGACTTTC. Translated: CASSLVGGSGANVLTF.

The chain couples TRBV7-8 to TRBJ2-1, with 7 bases identical to TRBD2. Trimming took 5 bases from V and 2 from J; bases not matched to a gene: 3. From germline, CDR1 is SGHVS and CDR2 FQNEAQ. The CDR3 has 14 amino acids. CDR3 region: CASSRDYTYNEQFF. The DNA for the CDR3 is TGTGCCAGCAGCCGGGACTACACCTACAATGAGCAGTTCTTC.

The chain is built from TRBV4-1 and TRBJ1-2; possible D gene TRBD1, 5 bases. The V and J ends lost 1 base and 6 bases respectively, with 12 bases between them. Germline values: CDR1 MGHRA, CDR2 YSYEKL. CDR3 length: 14 amino acids. The CDR3 spells CASSQVSRGHGYTF. The DNA of the CDR3 is TGCGCCAGCAGCCAAGTGAGTAGGGGCCATGGCTACACCTTC.

This sequence joins TRBV6-5 and TRBJ2-3, with D unclear. V lost 6 bases and J 3 bases, leaving 4 bases between the germline ends. Germline assignment: CDR1 MNHEY and CDR2 SVGAGI. This CDR3 spans 11 amino acids. CDR3 amino acids: CASRSTDTQYF. The CDR3 DNA follows: TGTGCCAGCAGGTCTACAGATACGCAGTATTTT.

The chain carries TRBV5-5 and TRBJ2-6; possibly TRBD1 for D (5 bases). This CDR3 spans 18 amino acids. Germline V lookup: CDR1 SGHKS, CDR2 YYEKEE (reference sequence). V was cut by 0 bases and J by 0 bases, with 13 bases left in between. CDR3 in DNA: TGTGCCAGCAGCTTGGCCCTAAAGGGGTTCTCTGGGGCCAACGTCCTGACTTTC. Translated: CASSLALKGFSGANVLTF.

This clone was seen ten or more times. The V and J genes are TRBV19 and TRBJ1-5; D is ambiguous. Germline V CDR1 and CDR2: LNHDA, SQIVND (reference sequence). This CDR3 is built from 13 residues. V shed 3 bases and J shed 3 bases, with 6 bases lying between them. Here the CDR3 DNA reads TGTGCCAGTAGTATCCGAGACAATCAGCCCCAGCATTTT. Amino acids: CASSIRDNQPQHF.

This sequence joins TRBV5-1 and TRBJ2-7; D is possibly TRBD2 (6 bases). V shed 4 bases and J shed 6 bases, with 17 bases lying between them. The germline CDR1 and CDR2 sequences are SGHRS and YFSETQ. The CDR3 runs to 14 residues. The CDR3 region is CASSIRGAGSEQYF. In nucleotides, the CDR3 is TGCGCCAGCAGCATCCGGGGAGCCGGGAGCGAGCAGTACTTC. The variable domain in full, completed from reference TRBV5-1 and TRBJ2-7, reads KAGVTQTPRYLIKTRGQQVTLSCSPISGHRSVSWYQQTPGQGLQFLFEYFSETQRNKGNFPGRFSGRQFSNSRSEMNVSTLELGDSALYLCASSIRGAGSEQYFGPGTRLTVT.

J is TRBJ2-5 and V is TRBV2; 10 bases line up with TRBD2. V lost 6 bases, J lost 5 bases, and 15 bases stayed unmatched. The CDR3 contains 17 residues. Per germline, CDR1 SNHLY and CDR2 FYNNEI. The CDR3 sequence is CASSKGPLAGVRETQYF. In nucleotides, the CDR3 is TGTGCCAGCAGCAAAGGACCGCTAGCGGGAGTTCGGGAGACCCAGTACTTC.

This rearrangement joins TRBV10-3 to TRBJ2-2, with D possibly matching TRBD2 (6 bases). Germline V lookup: CDR1 ENHRY, CDR2 SYGVKD. CDR3 length: 15 residues. Deletions cut 5 bases from V and 0 bases from J, with 10 bases between. CDR3 region: CAISRTTTNTGELFF. The CDR3 bases are TGTGCCATCAGTAGGACTACGACGAACACCGGGGAGCTGTTTTTT.

The CDR3 sequence: CASSPNSGQASYEQYF. CDR3 nucleotide sequence: TGTGCCAGCTCACCAAACTCCGGACAGGCTTCATACGAGCAGTACTTC. V gene TRBV18 combines with J gene TRBJ2-7; 7 positions match TRBD1. Germline V gene sequence: CDR1 KGHSH, CDR2 LQKENI. The CDR3 totals 16 residues. V lost 2 bases, J lost 4 bases, and 11 bases stayed unmatched.

The V call is TRBV5-1, the J call TRBJ1-2; D is possibly TRBD1 (6 bases). This CDR3 is built from 14 residues. V was shortened by 3 bases and J by 5 bases, with 14 bases between the two germline ends. The germline V gene has CDR1 SGHRS and CDR2 YFSETQ. The CDR3 DNA is TGCGCCAGCAGCTCCTACCGGGACACATATGGCTACACCTTC. This gives the protein CASSSYRDTYGYTF.

Details on this clone: Within the sample, other DNA sequences also encode this same CDR3. CDR3 bases: TGTGCCAGCAGTTACGGGACAGCAAACACTGAAGCTTTCTTT. Translating it yields CASSYGTANTEAFF. This chain uses TRBV6-5 with TRBJ1-1; 7 bases are a match to TRBD1. The CDR3 spans 14 residues. CDR1 is MNHEY and CDR2 is SVGAGI in the germline V gene. V lost 2 bases and J lost 2; bases outside the gene matches: 2.

This clone has just a few counts. The chain has TRBV5-4 and TRBJ1-5; the D is unclear. CDR1 and CDR2 from the germline V gene are SGHNT and YYREEE (reference sequence). This CDR3 is 12 amino acids long. The V end lost 4 bases, the J end lost 7 bases, and 9 bases lay between the germline ends. CDR3 DNA: TGTGCCAGCAGCGACCTGGGCCAGCCCCAGCATTTT. Amino acid sequence: CASSDLGQPQHF.

This clone showed up just a few times. The chain links TRBV19 to TRBJ2-6, with 8 bases aligning to TRBD1. The CDR3 covers 16 residues. V lost 10 bases and J lost 2; bases outside the gene matches: 10. The germline V gene encodes CDR1 LNHDA and CDR2 SQIVND (reference sequence). This chain's CDR3 is CATGQGKSTGANVLTF. CDR3 sequence (DNA): TGTGCCACCGGACAGGGAAAGAGTACTGGGGCCAACGTCCTGACTTTC.

The V call is TRBV7-9, the J call TRBJ2-6, with 14 bases fitting TRBD2. This CDR3 is built from 18 residues. V dropped 8 bases and J dropped 3; count of bases not matched to a gene: 9. The germline gives CDR1 SEHNR, CDR2 FQNEAQ (reference sequence). The DNA of the CDR3 is TGTGCCAGCGGCGGGACTAGCGGGAGTGCGGTTGGGGCCAACGTCCTGACTTTC. Its protein is CASGGTSGSAVGANVLTF.

V gene TRBV19 combines with J gene TRBJ1-5, with 7 bases matching TRBD1. Germline V gives CDR1 LNHDA, CDR2 SQIVND (reference sequence). The CDR3 covers 16 residues. With 7 bases clipped from V and 6 bases from J, the junction kept 15 bases outside the gene matches. CDR3 sequence reads: CASTGTRGGLFQPQHF. DNA of the CDR3: TGTGCCAGTACCGGGACGAGAGGGGGCCTCTTTCAGCCCCAGCATTTT.

The chain recombines TRBV11-2 with TRBJ1-1; D remains unclear. There are 11 residues in the CDR3. V lost 5 bases, J lost 7 bases, and 8 bases lay in between. From germline, CDR1 is SGHAT and CDR2 FQNNGV. CDR3 nucleotides: TGTGCCAGCAGCGTTAGGAGTGAAGCTTTCTTT. It specifies CASSVRSEAFF.

A remark on this clone: Germline is not matched at one junction end, which may reflect a read error. The V gene is TRBV6-1, the J gene TRBJ1-2; 10 nucleotides match TRBD1. The CDR3 spans 15 residues. Germline assignment: CDR1 MNHNS and CDR2 SASEGT. The DNA for the CDR3 is TGTGCCAGCAGTAAGGGGGACAGGGGCAAAGATGGCTGCACCTTC. Residues: CASSKGDRGKDGCTF.

This chain uses TRBV7-9 with TRBJ1-4; TRBD1 might be the D (5 bases). The ends were cut back, 1 base at V and 8 bases at J, with 14 bases in the middle. There are 15 residues in the CDR3. Germline loops: CDR1 SEHNR, CDR2 FQNEAQ (reference sequence). CDR3 sequence: CASSLDGRASEKLFF. The CDR3 bases are TGTGCCAGCAGCTTAGATGGCAGGGCAAGCGAAAAACTGTTTTTT.

The rearrangement joins TRBV6-5 to TRBJ1-1, with no clear D. CDR3 size: 15 residues. Germline CDR1 reads MNHEY; CDR2 reads SVGAGI. Trimming cost V 2 bases and J 1 base, with 11 bases left between them. The DNA of the CDR3 is TGTGCCAGCAGTTACAACACGGGAGCGAACACTGAAGCTTTCTTT. Protein sequence: CASSYNTGANTEAFF.

This chain connects TRBV25-1 to TRBJ2-7, with 8 bases aligning to TRBD2. Unmatched junction bases numbered 7, after V lost 5 bases and J lost 4 bases. The CDR3 is made up of 14 amino acids. Germline values: CDR1 MGHDK, CDR2 SYGVNS. In nucleotides, the CDR3 is TGTGCCAGCAGTCTACCGGGGGGGTTTTACGAGCAGTACTTC. Its translation is CASSLPGGFYEQYF.

The genes are TRBV2 and TRBJ1-1; 10 bases align to TRBD1. The CDR3 has 13 residues. CDR1 SNHLY and CDR2 FYNNEI come from the germline V gene. With 9 bases clipped from V and 1 base from J, the junction kept 2 bases outside the gene matches. The CDR3 reads CASGTGANTEAFF. For the CDR3, the DNA is TGTGCCAGTGGGACAGGGGCGAACACTGAAGCTTTCTTT.

The chain is built from TRBV7-3 and TRBJ2-1; D is unresolved. Germline CDR1 is SGHTA and CDR2 is FQGTGA. The V end was cut by 5 bases, the J end by 9 bases, with 17 bases between. The CDR3 contains 14 residues. In DNA form, the CDR3 reads TGTGCCAGCAGCCTACCTTCCCCGTTTGGTGAGCAGTTCTTC. It encodes CASSLPSPFGEQFF.

The chain links TRBV27 to TRBJ1-4; 8 bases align to TRBD1. CDR1 and CDR2 from the germline V gene are MNHEY and SMNVEV (reference sequence). With 5 bases clipped from V and 8 bases from J, the junction kept 13 bases outside the gene matches. The CDR3 runs to 16 residues. The CDR3 loop is CASSPSLTGEMEKLFF. The CDR3 region has the DNA TGTGCCAGCAGTCCTAGCCTGACAGGGGAAATGGAAAAACTGTTTTTT.